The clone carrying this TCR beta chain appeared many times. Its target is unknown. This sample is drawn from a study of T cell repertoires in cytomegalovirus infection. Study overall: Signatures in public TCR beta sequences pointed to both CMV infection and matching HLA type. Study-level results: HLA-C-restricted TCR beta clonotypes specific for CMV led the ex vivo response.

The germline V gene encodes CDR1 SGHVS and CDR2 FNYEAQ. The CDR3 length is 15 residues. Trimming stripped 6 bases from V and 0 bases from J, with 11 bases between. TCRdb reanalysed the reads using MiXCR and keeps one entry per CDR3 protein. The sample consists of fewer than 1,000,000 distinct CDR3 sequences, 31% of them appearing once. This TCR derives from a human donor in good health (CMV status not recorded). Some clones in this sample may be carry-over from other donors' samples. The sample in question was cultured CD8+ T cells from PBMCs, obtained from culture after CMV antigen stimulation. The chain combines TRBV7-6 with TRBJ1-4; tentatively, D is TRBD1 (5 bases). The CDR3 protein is CASSQGTSTNEKLFF. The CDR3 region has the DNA TGTGCCAGCAGTCAGGGAACTTCAACTAATGAAAAACTGTTTTTT.